This TCR beta chain was documented in a study of blood T cell repertoires in COVID-19. Seattle's enrolled individuals joined amid active infection and were then monitored longitudinally. Assay: immunoSEQ multiplex PCR; the TCRdb copy retains only in-frame clones and omits some. The sample carries under 200,000 clones, roughly 86% recorded once. Trimming took 5 bases from V and 4 from J, leaving 9 bases between them. This CDR3 is 14 amino acids long. The germline CDR1 and CDR2 sequences are SEHNR and FQNEAQ (reference sequence). Source material: peripheral blood. The rearrangement joins TRBV7-9 to TRBJ1-6; D gene uncertain. The sequence was collected from an elderly woman with COVID-19, enrolled during active disease. The CDR3 region is CASSPGQYNSPLHF. The CDR3, as DNA: TGTGCCAGCAGCCCTGGGCAGTATAATTCACCCCTCCACTTT.